This T cell receptor (beta chain) was found in a study of T cells in Graves' hyperthyroidism and ophthalmopathy. Study context: The initial diagnosis was the point when peripheral blood was collected, ahead of any treatment.

Amplification yielded TCR beta CDR3 regions, with RNA transcripts as the source. First-round RT-PCR targeting the TCR CDR3 was performed with the HTBI primer set. TCRdb re-derived calls from the multiplex PCR reads in MiXCR, one entry per CDR3 protein. The sample records about 520,000 distinct CDR3 sequences, around 22% being singletons. This clonotype has only a few counts. The V end was cut by 7 bases, the J end by 2 bases, with 15 bases between. Germline V gives CDR1 SEHNR, CDR2 FQNEAQ (reference sequence). The CDR3 totals 15 residues. The chain uses TRBV7-9 and TRBJ1-3; no clear D gene. The sequence was obtained from a woman aged 25 to 39 with Graves' ophthalmopathy. Material for sequencing was blood. The CDR3 nucleotides are TGTGCCAGCACGCGCCGGTCAGACCCTGGAAACACCATATATTTT. This encodes CASTRRSDPGNTIYF.